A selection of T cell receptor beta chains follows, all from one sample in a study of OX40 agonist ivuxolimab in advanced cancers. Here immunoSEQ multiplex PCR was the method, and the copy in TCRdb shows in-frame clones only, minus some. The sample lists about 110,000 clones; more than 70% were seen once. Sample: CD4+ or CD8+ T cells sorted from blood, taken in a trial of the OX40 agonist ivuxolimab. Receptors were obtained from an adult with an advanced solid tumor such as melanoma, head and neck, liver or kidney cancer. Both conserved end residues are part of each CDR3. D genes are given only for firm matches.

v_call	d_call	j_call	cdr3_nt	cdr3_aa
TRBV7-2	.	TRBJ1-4	TGTGCCAGCAGCTTATCGACTAATGAAAAACTGTTTTTT	CASSLSTNEKLFF
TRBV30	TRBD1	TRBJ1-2	TGTGCCTGGAGCGCTGGGACAGGGGTTTGGTCGGGCACCTTC	CAWSAGTGVWSGTF
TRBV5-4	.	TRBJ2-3	TGTGCCAGCAGCATAGACAGGGATACGCAGTATTTT	CASSIDRDTQYF
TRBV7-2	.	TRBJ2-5	TGTGCCAGCAGCCGGGAAATCACGGAGGAGACCCAGTACTTC	CASSREITEETQYF
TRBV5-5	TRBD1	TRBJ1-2	TGTGCCAGCAGCTTGTTCGGTTTCTCAGGGGGGAGTGGCTACACCTTC	CASSLFGFSGGSGYTF
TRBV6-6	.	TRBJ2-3	TGTGCCAGCAGTTCCAGGGTGTTCACAGATACGCAGTATTTT	CASSSRVFTDTQYF
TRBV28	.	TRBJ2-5	TGTGCCAGCAGTTGGGGGGGGCCACAAGAGACCCAGTACTTC	CASSWGGPQETQYF
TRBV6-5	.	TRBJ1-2	TGTGCCAGCAGTTACTCGAGAGGGGAGACCTATGGCTACACCTTC	CASSYSRGETYGYTF
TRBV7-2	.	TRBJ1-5	TGTGCCAGCAGCTCGTCGTTTTTGGGCCCTACGGGGGGCAATCAGCCCCAGCATTTT	CASSSSFLGPTGGNQPQHF
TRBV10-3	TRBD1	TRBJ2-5	TGTGCCATCAGTTATGAGACAGGGGGAGAGACCCAGTACTTC	CAISYETGGETQYF
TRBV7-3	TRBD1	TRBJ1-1	TGTGCCAGCAACTTACAGGGGGAGAACACTGAAGCTTTCTTT	CASNLQGENTEAFF
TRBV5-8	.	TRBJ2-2	TGTGCCAGCAGCTTGGGGGTCGGGGAGCTGTTTTTT	CASSLGVGELFF